This T cell receptor (beta chain) was sequenced in a study of CD8 T cells in Susac syndrome. Reverse transcription of roughly 0.5 to 1 ug RNA used random hexamers. By means of immunoSEQ multiplex PCR, TCR beta CDR3 spanning 54 Vbeta and 13 Jbeta underwent amplification. TCRdb re-called the immunoSEQ multiplex PCR reads through MiXCR, storing one row per CDR3 protein. The sample comprises 120,000 or so distinct CDR3 sequences, roughly 94% of which are singletons, and about 0.12% rests with the top ten. The sample consisted of CD4+ T cells from PBMCs. This TCR was sampled from a human donor with multiple sclerosis.

CDR3 protein: CAINLGGVDTEAFF. The CDR3 coding sequence is TGTGCCATCAACCTAGGGGGCGTAGACACTGAAGCTTTCTTT. V and J are TRBV10-3 and TRBJ1-1, with 7 bases identical to TRBD1. The J segment lost 3 bases and the V segment lost 7 bases, leaving 8 bases of the junction unmatched. The V gene's germline CDR1 is ENHRY and CDR2 SYGVKD. The CDR3 is made up of 14 amino acids.